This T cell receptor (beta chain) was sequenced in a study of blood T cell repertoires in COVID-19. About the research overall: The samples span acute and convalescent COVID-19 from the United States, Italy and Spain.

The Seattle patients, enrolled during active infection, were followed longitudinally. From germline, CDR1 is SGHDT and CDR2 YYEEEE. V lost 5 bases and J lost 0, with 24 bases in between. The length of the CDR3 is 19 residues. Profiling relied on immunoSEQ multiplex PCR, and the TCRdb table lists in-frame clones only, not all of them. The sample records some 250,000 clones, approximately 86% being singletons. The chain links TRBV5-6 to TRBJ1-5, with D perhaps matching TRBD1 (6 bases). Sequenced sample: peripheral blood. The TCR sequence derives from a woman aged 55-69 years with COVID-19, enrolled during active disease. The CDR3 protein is CASRETGATRPFSNQPQHF. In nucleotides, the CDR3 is TGTGCCAGCAGAGAGACAGGTGCCACAAGGCCGTTTAGCAATCAGCCCCAGCATTTT.